The 24 T cell receptor beta chains below were found in one sample sequenced in a study of blood T cell repertoires in COVID-19. The repertoire was sequenced with immunoSEQ multiplex PCR; TCRdb's copy has only in-frame clones and lacks some. The table records about 340,000 clones, about nine tenths of them present only once. Sequencing was performed on peripheral blood. The receptors stem from a woman in her seventies with COVID-19, enrolled during active disease.

This clone was observed once. The chain uses TRBV9 and TRBJ1-1, with D maybe TRBD1 (6 bases). CDR3 size: 16 residues. Germline CDR1 SGDLS, CDR2 YYNGEE. V was trimmed by 0 bases and J by 5 bases, leaving 17 bases between them. The CDR3 region has the DNA TGTGCCAGCAGCGTAGCTACTTTGGACAGACCTACTGAAGCTTTCTTT. Protein: CASSVATLDRPTEAFF.

The V call is TRBV19, the J call TRBJ2-7; 9 bases are a match to TRBD1. The CDR3 has 11 amino acids. The junction had 0 bases not matched to a gene; V was cut back by 8 bases and J by 4 bases. Germline-derived CDR1 and CDR2 are LNHDA and SQIVND (reference sequence). CDR3 sequence (DNA): TGTGCCAGTGGACAGGGGTACGAGCAGTACTTC. Its protein product is CASGQGYEQYF.

CDR3 sequence (DNA): TGTGCCAGCAGCGTTGACGCTTTGGGCCTTAGCTCTGGAAACACCATATATTTT. As protein: CASSVDALGLSSGNTIYF. The V gene is TRBV7-2, the J gene TRBJ1-3, with unresolved D. V lost 5 bases and J 0 bases, leaving 20 bases between the germline ends. The CDR3 runs to 18 residues. Per germline, CDR1 SGHTA and CDR2 FQGNSA.

The chain has TRBV3-1 (or the pseudogene TRBV3-2) and TRBJ2-7, with D perhaps matching TRBD1 (6 bases). Germline V lookup: CDR1 LGHDT, CDR2 YNNKEL (reference sequence). This CDR3 contains 13 residues. Trimming removed 5 bases at V and 9 bases at J, with 17 bases between. The chain's CDR3 is CASSTRAGEGQYF. The CDR3 coding sequence is TGTGCCAGCAGCACCCGGGCAGGGGAAGGGCAGTACTTC.

CDR3 bases: TGTGCCAGCAGCCCAATCGGGGGGGCTATGAACACTGAAGCTTTCTTT. Protein: CASSPIGGAMNTEAFF. V gene TRBV3-1 (or the pseudogene TRBV3-2) combines with J gene TRBJ1-1; D may be TRBD1 (6 bases). The CDR3 spans 16 residues. V gave up 4 bases and J gave up 0 bases, with 15 bases separating them. Germline CDR1 reads LGHDT; CDR2 reads YNNKEL (reference sequence).

This sequence joins TRBV18 and TRBJ2-1; 7 nucleotides match TRBD1. CDR3 length equals 12 residues. The germline gives CDR1 KGHSH, CDR2 LQKENI. The trim removed 4 bases at V and 8 bases at J, leaving 2 bases unmatched. The CDR3 DNA follows: TGTGCCAGCTCACGAGGGGGCGATGAGCAGTTCTTC. It encodes CASSRGGDEQFF.

The chain carries TRBV12-5 and TRBJ1-1, with 9 bases aligning to TRBD1. This CDR3 has 12 amino acids. Germline CDR1 is LGHNT and CDR2 is FRNRAP. The trim removed 5 bases at V and 10 bases at J, leaving 5 bases unmatched. CDR3 DNA: TGTGCTAGTGGTACTGACAGGGGGAGAGCTTTCTTT. Translating it yields CASGTDRGRAFF. Full variable domain (missing parts from reference TRBV12-5 and TRBJ1-1): DARVTQTPRHKVTEMGQEVTMRCQPILGHNTVFWYRQTMMQGLELLAYFRNRAPLDDSGMPKDRFSAEMPDATLATLKIQPSEPRDSAVYFCASGTDRGRAFFGQGTRLTVV.

This clone is a singleton in its sample. The chain recombines TRBV6-6 with TRBJ2-3, with 11 bases aligning to TRBD2. Unmatched junction bases numbered 13, after V lost 5 bases and J lost 6 bases. The germline CDR1 and CDR2 sequences are MNHNY and SVGAGI (reference sequence). CDR3 length equals 17 residues. The CDR3 reads CASSLTSGGPRVDTQYF. The CDR3 region has the DNA TGTGCCAGCAGTCTTACTAGCGGGGGACCCCGGGTTGATACGCAGTATTTT.

The V gene is TRBV6-6, the J gene TRBJ2-7; TRBD2 matches at 10 bases. CDR1 is MNHNY and CDR2 is SVGAGI in the germline V gene (reference sequence). With V trimmed by 0 bases and J by 5 bases, 7 bases remained unmatched. This CDR3 has 16 amino acids. The CDR3 DNA follows: TGTGCCAGCAGTTACTCGGTCTCTAGCGGGGGCCACGAGCAGTACTTC. Protein sequence: CASSYSVSSGGHEQYF.

CDR3: CATSDAYNLGYGYTF. The CDR3 nucleotides read TGTGCCACCAGTGATGCCTATAATCTCGGCTATGGCTACACCTTC. The J gene is TRBJ1-2, the V gene TRBV24-1; the D is unclear. The CDR3 consists of 15 residues. V was trimmed by 3 bases and J by 4 bases, leaving 14 bases between them. CDR1 and CDR2 (germline): KGHDR, SFDVKD.

The chain couples TRBV24-1 to TRBJ1-2; D call uncertain. Trimming stripped 3 bases from V and 2 bases from J, with 3 bases between. CDR1 and CDR2 from the germline V gene are KGHDR and SFDVKD. This CDR3 is 12 amino acids long. CDR3 region: CATSDPNYGYTF. CDR3 coding DNA: TGTGCCACCAGTGATCCGAACTATGGCTACACCTTC.

This clone has just one count. The CDR3 loop is CASSLSGTHNEKLFF. The CDR3 coding sequence is TGTGCCAGCAGTTTAAGTGGCACCCATAATGAAAAACTGTTTTTT. The V call is TRBV28, the J call TRBJ1-4; D not certain. The germline V gene has CDR1 MDHEN and CDR2 SYDVKM. Trimming left V 2 bases short and J 4 bases short, with 11 bases between. The CDR3 has 15 residues.

The chain couples TRBV10-2 to TRBJ1-2, with TRBD1 matching 7 bases. CDR1 and CDR2 (germline): WSHSY, SAAADI. V lost 5 bases and J lost 4; bases outside the gene matches: 4. The length of the CDR3 is 13 residues. The CDR3 region has the DNA TGCGCCAGCAGTTCGGGACAGTTCTATGGCTACACCTTC. The encoded protein is CASSSGQFYGYTF.

The J gene is TRBJ1-3, the V gene TRBV7-9; TRBD1 is a possible D gene (5 bases). Trimming removed 7 bases at V and 9 bases at J, with 16 bases between. The CDR3 spans 13 residues. CDR1 is SEHNR, CDR2 FQNEAQ, per germline (reference sequence). The CDR3 loop reads CASTPSGGSTIYF. The DNA for the CDR3 is TGTGCCAGCACCCCCTCCGGGGGGAGCACCATATATTTT.

The CDR3 nucleotides read TGTGCCACCCGGGGGGCCTTGAACACTGAAGCTTTCTTT. This translates into CATRGALNTEAFF. This chain links TRBV24-1 with TRBJ1-1; D is perhaps TRBD1 (6 bases). There are 13 residues in the CDR3. With 9 bases removed from V and 0 bases from J, the gap between germline ends came to 10 bases. CDR1 is KGHDR, CDR2 SFDVKD, per germline.

This clone was observed a handful of times. The CDR3 DNA follows: TGTGCCAGCGGGACTACAAATGAGCAGTTCTTC. Translated: CASGTTNEQFF. The chain carries TRBV2 and TRBJ2-1, with 7 bases fitting TRBD2. Germline V gene sequence: CDR1 SNHLY, CDR2 FYNNEI. The CDR3 has 11 residues. The trim removed 8 bases at V and 7 bases at J, leaving 2 bases unmatched.

The chain carries TRBV19 and TRBJ1-1, with D maybe TRBD1 (5 bases). The ends were cut back, 7 bases at V and 2 bases at J, with 14 bases in the middle. Germline lookup yields CDR1 LNHDA and CDR2 SQIVND (reference sequence). This CDR3 contains 14 residues. Here the CDR3 reads CASTPAGYNTEAFF. The CDR3 coding sequence is TGTGCCAGTACCCCGGCAGGGTATAACACTGAAGCTTTCTTT. The full variable domain, completed using reference TRBV19 and TRBJ1-1, is DGGITQSPKYLFRKEGQNVTLSCEQNLNHDAMYWYRQDPGQGLRLIYYSQIVNDFQKGDIAEGYSVSREKKESFPLTVTSAQKNPTAFYLCASTPAGYNTEAFFGQGTRLTVV.

The gene calls are TRBV13 and TRBJ2-4, with 9 bases identical to TRBD1. V lost 2 bases and J lost 3; bases outside the gene matches: 2. In germline, CDR1 is PRHDT, CDR2 FYEKMQ (reference sequence). The CDR3 spans 15 residues. The CDR3 loop reads CASSLSGQGKNIQYF. The CDR3 DNA reads TGTGCCAGCAGCTTATCGGGACAGGGCAAAAACATTCAGTACTTC.

J is TRBJ2-1 and V is TRBV7-8, with TRBD2 as a possible D gene (5 bases). Germline V gives CDR1 SGHVS, CDR2 FQNEAQ. There are 13 residues in the CDR3. Trimming shortened V by 10 bases and J by 1 base, and 11 bases separated the two germline ends. In DNA form, the CDR3 reads TGTGCCACCGAAGGGAGTTCCTACAATGAGCAGTTCTTC. This encodes CATEGSSYNEQFF.

The gene calls are TRBV27 and TRBJ1-1, with D possibly being TRBD1 (5 bases). CDR3 size: 13 residues. Trimming left V 3 bases short and J 6 bases short, with 11 bases between. Germline V gene lookup returns CDR1 MNHEY and CDR2 SMNVEV (reference sequence). For the CDR3, the DNA is TGTGCCAGCAGTTTGGCAGGGCCGCCTGAAGCTTTCTTT. Its translation: CASSLAGPPEAFF.

CDR3 residues: CASSMRSGTALYGYTF. Written as DNA, the CDR3 is TGTGCCAGTAGTATGCGTTCCGGGACAGCCCTCTATGGCTACACCTTC. The genes are TRBV19 and TRBJ1-2, with 7 bases aligning to TRBD1. The germline gives CDR1 LNHDA, CDR2 SQIVND (reference sequence). The junction had 11 bases not matched to a gene; V was cut back by 3 bases and J by 4 bases. This CDR3 region has 16 residues. Looking up the rest from reference TRBV19 and TRBJ1-2 gives the full variable domain: DGGITQSPKYLFRKEGQNVTLSCEQNLNHDAMYWYRQDPGQGLRLIYYSQIVNDFQKGDIAEGYSVSREKKESFPLTVTSAQKNPTAFYLCASSMRSGTALYGYTFGSGTRLTVV.

V gene TRBV14 combines with J gene TRBJ2-7, with 7 bases fitting TRBD1. The CDR3 length is 12 residues. J gave up 6 bases and V 3 bases, and 2 bases lay outside the gene matches. The V gene's germline CDR1 is SGHDN and CDR2 FVKESK. The CDR3 spells CASSQTGSEQYF. CDR3 DNA: TGTGCCAGCAGCCAGACAGGGTCCGAGCAGTACTTC. Looking up the rest from reference TRBV14 and TRBJ2-7 gives the full variable domain: EAGVTQFPSHSVIEKGQTVTLRCDPISGHDNLYWYRRVMGKEIKFLLHFVKESKQDESGMPNNRFLAERTGGTYSTLKVQPAELEDSGVYFCASSQTGSEQYFGPGTRLTVT.

The chain employs TRBV21-1 and TRBJ1-1; the D call of TRBD1 is as the table states it, not checked on the DNA. TRBV21-1 is termed a pseudogene. The CDR3 is made up of 18 amino acids. In DNA form, the CDR3 reads TGTGCCAGCAGCAAAGCGGGCAGCCCAGGTCTATTGAACACTGAAGCTTTCTTT. Protein sequence: CASSKAGSPGLLNTEAFF.

The V gene is TRBV5-1, the J gene TRBJ2-3, with a weak D call TRBD1 (6 bases). Per germline, CDR1 SGHRS and CDR2 YFSETQ. The length of the CDR3 is 12 residues. Trimming shortened V by 4 bases and J by 6 bases, and 9 bases separated the two germline ends. The CDR3 nucleotides read TGCGCCAGCAGCCACGACAGGGATACGCAGTATTTT. Its protein product is CASSHDRDTQYF.